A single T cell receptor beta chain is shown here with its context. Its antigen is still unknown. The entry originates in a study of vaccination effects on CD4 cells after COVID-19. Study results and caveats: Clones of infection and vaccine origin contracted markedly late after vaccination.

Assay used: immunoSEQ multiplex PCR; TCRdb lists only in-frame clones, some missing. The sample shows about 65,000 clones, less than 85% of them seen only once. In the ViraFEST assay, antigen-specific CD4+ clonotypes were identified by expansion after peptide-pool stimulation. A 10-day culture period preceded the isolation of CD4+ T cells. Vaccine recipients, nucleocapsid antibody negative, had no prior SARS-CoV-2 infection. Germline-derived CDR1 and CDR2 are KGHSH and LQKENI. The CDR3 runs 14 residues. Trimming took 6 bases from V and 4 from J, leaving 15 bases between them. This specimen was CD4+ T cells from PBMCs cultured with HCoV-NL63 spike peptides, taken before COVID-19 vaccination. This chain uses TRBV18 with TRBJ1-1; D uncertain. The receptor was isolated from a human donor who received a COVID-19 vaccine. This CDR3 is CASSFTSGLTEAFF. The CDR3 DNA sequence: TGTGCCAGCTCCTTCACCTCCGGGCTCACTGAAGCTTTCTTT.